A single sample gave rise to the 25 T cell receptor beta chains below, sequenced in a study of blood T cell repertoires in COVID-19. TCRdb keeps only in-frame clones here, not all; method: immunoSEQ multiplex PCR. The repertoire holds some 150,000 clones, around 83% seen once, with roughly 2.6% in the top ten. Source material: peripheral blood. The receptors come from a human donor with acute or convalescent COVID-19. The donor label of this sample is uncertain.

The CDR3 DNA reads TGTGCCACCAGTGAGGGGGGGGCCTACACTGAAGCTTTCTTT. This codes for CATSEGGAYTEAFF. The rearrangement joins TRBV24-1 to TRBJ1-1; D may be TRBD1 (6 bases). CDR1 and CDR2 from the germline V gene are KGHDR and SFDVKD. The CDR3 extends over 14 amino acids. V lost 4 bases, J lost 3 bases, and 11 bases lay in between.

For the CDR3, the DNA is TGTGCCAGCAGCCCAGGGTACACTTTCGATCAGCCCCAGCATTTT. This gives the protein CASSPGYTFDQPQHF. The chain is built from TRBV7-8 and TRBJ1-5, with D perhaps matching TRBD1 (5 bases). V shed 5 bases and J shed 5 bases, with 16 bases lying between them. Germline V gene lookup returns CDR1 SGHVS and CDR2 FQNEAQ. The CDR3 sequence is 15 residues long.

This chain joins TRBV7-9 and TRBJ1-2; no reliable D call. From germline, CDR1 is SEHNR and CDR2 FQNEAQ (reference sequence). This CDR3 spans 13 amino acids. V lost 1 base, J lost 3 bases, and 6 bases lay in between. As DNA, the CDR3 is TGTGCCAGCAGCTTAGTTGAGGACTATGGCTACACCTTC. Translating it yields CASSLVEDYGYTF.

The chain recombines TRBV7-6 with TRBJ2-2, with a tentative D call TRBD1 (5 bases). V was cut by 5 bases and J by 0 bases, with 13 bases left in between. Per germline, CDR1 SGHVS and CDR2 FNYEAQ. The CDR3 runs to 16 residues. The CDR3 nucleotides read TGTGCCAGCAGCCCCCGGCAGGGCGCGAACACCGGGGAGCTGTTTTTT. Translation: CASSPRQGANTGELFF.

This clone appeared a single time. The chain couples TRBV7-2 to TRBJ1-1; 9 nucleotides match TRBD1. CDR3 length: 14 residues. The V and J ends lost 6 bases and 5 bases, in that order; junction bases with no gene match: 7. CDR1 SGHTA and CDR2 FQGNSA come from the germline V gene. The CDR3 DNA follows: TGTGCCAGCAGTTCGACAGGGGGTACGACTGAAGCTTTCTTT. Its protein product is CASSSTGGTTEAFF.

This clone was seen only once. In DNA form, the CDR3 reads TGCGCCAGCAGCCGGTCCTCCGGAACAGGAACCGGGGAGCTGTTTTTT. It specifies CASSRSSGTGTGELFF. This chain joins TRBV5-1 and TRBJ2-2; D is possibly TRBD1 (5 bases). V was shortened by 4 bases and J by 5 bases, with 18 bases between the two germline ends. Germline V gene data show CDR1 as SGHRS and CDR2 as YFSETQ. This CDR3 region has 16 residues.

The V gene is TRBV4-3, the J gene TRBJ1-2; 8 bases are shared with TRBD1. The length of the CDR3 is 13 residues. The germline CDR1 and CDR2 sequences are LGHNA and YSLEER. V shed 3 bases, J shed 7 bases, and the junction held 4 bases outside the gene matches. CDR3 DNA: TGCGCCAGCAGCCATGGGACAGGAGCTGGCTACACCTTC. It yields the protein CASSHGTGAGYTF.

This CDR3 is CASSPPSGYGLNSNYGYTF. The CDR3 bases are TGTGCCAGCTCACCACCTTCGGGTTATGGACTCAACTCAAACTATGGCTACACCTTC. The chain is built from TRBV18 and TRBJ1-2; D ambiguous. Germline assignment: CDR1 KGHSH and CDR2 LQKENI. This CDR3 is built from 19 residues. Trimming removed 0 bases from V and 2 bases from J, with 22 bases in between.

J is TRBJ2-7 and V is TRBV28, with a possible D match to TRBD2 (6 bases). The CDR3 consists of 15 residues. The V gene lost 2 bases and the J gene lost 6 bases, with 17 bases spanning the gap. Germline CDR1 and CDR2: MDHEN and SYDVKM. The CDR3 loop is CASSLPTTSAGEQYF. DNA of the CDR3: TGTGCCAGCAGTTTACCCACGACTAGTGCTGGCGAGCAGTACTTC.

J is TRBJ2-1 and V is TRBV7-2; the D gene is possibly TRBD2 (6 bases). Trimming took off 3 bases at V and 0 bases at J, with 15 bases between the two ends. Looked up from germline, CDR1 is SGHTA and CDR2 is FQGNSA. This CDR3 has 17 residues. The CDR3 region has the DNA TGTGCCAGCAGCTTTGGCGGGACCTTAAGCTCCTACAATGAGCAGTTCTTC. Its protein product is CASSFGGTLSSYNEQFF.

V gene TRBV5-8 combines with J gene TRBJ1-5; D unclear. This CDR3 spans 17 amino acids. From germline, CDR1 is SGHTS and CDR2 YDEGEE. The V end was cut by 0 bases, the J end by 7 bases, with 20 bases between. The CDR3 region is CASSLAWGSSPSQPQHF. The CDR3 DNA follows: TGTGCCAGCAGCTTGGCCTGGGGATCGAGCCCTAGCCAGCCCCAGCATTTT.

This chain uses TRBV30 with TRBJ1-1; 7 bases map to TRBD1. Looked up from germline, CDR1 is GTSNPN and CDR2 is SVGIG (reference sequence). The CDR3 extends over 15 amino acids. V lost 0 bases and J lost 3; bases outside the gene matches: 7. The CDR3 loop is CAWSVQPGGYTEAFF. The CDR3, as DNA: TGTGCCTGGAGTGTACAACCAGGGGGTTACACTGAAGCTTTCTTT.

V gene TRBV9 combines with J gene TRBJ2-1, with D hard to call. From germline, CDR1 is SGDLS and CDR2 YYNGEE. The V gene lost 2 bases and the J gene lost 4 bases, with 7 bases spanning the gap. The CDR3 has 13 residues. CDR3 in amino acids: CASSVGRYNEQFF. In DNA, the CDR3 is TGTGCCAGCAGCGTGGGCAGATACAATGAGCAGTTCTTC.

J is TRBJ2-1 and V is TRBV7-3, with TRBD2 matching over 9 bases. V lost 0 bases and J lost 10; bases outside the gene matches: 7. Germline V gene data show CDR1 as SGHTA and CDR2 as FQGTGA. The CDR3 consists of 15 residues. The CDR3 DNA is TGTGCCAGCAGCTTAACTTCCGGGCTAGCGGGGGAGCAGTTCTTC. It yields the protein CASSLTSGLAGEQFF.

This chain links TRBV6-5 with TRBJ1-5; D is uncertain. The CDR3 runs 14 residues. V lost 5 bases and J 5 bases, leaving 13 bases between the germline ends. Germline lookup yields CDR1 MNHEY and CDR2 SVGAGI. CDR3: CASSHRVLDQPQHF. Here the CDR3 DNA reads TGTGCCAGCAGTCACCGGGTTTTGGATCAGCCCCAGCATTTT.

The chain uses TRBV7-6 and TRBJ1-1; D is possibly TRBD1 (5 bases). This CDR3 region has 19 residues. Between the trimmed V and J ends, which lost 2 bases and 0 bases, there was a span of 22 bases. Germline assignment: CDR1 SGHVS and CDR2 FNYEAQ. CDR3 sequence reads: CASSLRPPQGRELNTEAFF. Written as DNA, the CDR3 is TGTGCCAGCAGCTTACGCCCCCCCCAGGGCAGGGAATTGAACACTGAAGCTTTCTTT.

V usage is TRBV30 and J usage is TRBJ1-2; weak D call: TRBD1 (5 bases). V was shortened by 3 bases and J by 4 bases, with 9 bases between the two germline ends. This CDR3 is built from 12 residues. Germline CDR1 and CDR2: GTSNPN and SVGIG (reference sequence). CDR3 sequence: CAWSLTVYGYTF. The CDR3 DNA reads TGTGCCTGGAGCCTGACAGTCTATGGCTACACCTTC.

V is TRBV6-5 and J is TRBJ2-5; perhaps TRBD1 as D (6 bases). V gave up 6 bases and J gave up 2 bases, with 13 bases separating them. Germline V gene data show CDR1 as MNHEY and CDR2 as SVGAGI. The CDR3 has 14 residues. The CDR3 nucleotides are TGTGCCAGCAGATCTTCCGACAGGCAAGAGACCCAGTACTTC. As protein: CASRSSDRQETQYF.

The chain is built from TRBV7-3 and TRBJ1-1; D not certain. Trimming removed 2 bases at V and 2 bases at J, with 9 bases between. The CDR3 has 14 residues. In germline, CDR1 is SGHTA, CDR2 FQGTGA. CDR3 DNA sequence: TGTGCCAGCAGCTTAGGAGGGATCAACACTGAAGCTTTCTTT. Amino acids: CASSLGGINTEAFF.

The rearrangement joins TRBV5-1 to TRBJ2-3, with 10 bases matching TRBD1. From germline, CDR1 is SGHRS and CDR2 YFSETQ. Unmatched junction bases numbered 8, after V lost 4 bases and J lost 6 bases. The CDR3 runs to 15 residues. CDR3 DNA sequence: TGCGCCAGCAGCCCCACCGGGACAGGGGTCGATACGCAGTATTTT. Its protein product is CASSPTGTGVDTQYF.

The chain couples TRBV28 to TRBJ2-6, with a weak D call TRBD2 (6 bases). The CDR3 length is 17 residues. V was cut by 7 bases and J by 0 bases, with 16 bases left in between. Per the germline V gene, CDR1 is MDHEN and CDR2 is SYDVKM. CDR3: CASISSGPTSGANVLTF. The CDR3 nucleotides are TGTGCCAGCATCTCGAGCGGGCCCACCTCTGGGGCCAACGTCCTGACTTTC.

The chain employs TRBV6-5 and TRBJ1-2, with D possibly TRBD1 on 6 matching bases. This CDR3 contains 15 residues. Trimming took off 6 bases at V and 4 bases at J, with 18 bases between the two ends. Germline lookup yields CDR1 MNHEY and CDR2 SVGAGI. The CDR3 DNA reads as TGTGCCAGCAGCCGCGAAGGACAGCAGGGCTATGGCTACACCTTC. It codes for CASSREGQQGYGYTF.

The V call is TRBV9, the J call TRBJ1-6; possibly TRBD1 for D (6 bases). The germline V gene has CDR1 SGDLS and CDR2 YYNGEE. This CDR3 has 15 amino acids. V was trimmed by 6 bases and J by 7 bases, leaving 17 bases between them. The CDR3 protein is CASNGRGSLNSPLHF. The CDR3 DNA reads as TGTGCCAGCAACGGCAGGGGATCCCTCAATTCACCCCTCCACTTT.

The CDR3 loop reads CATQASQAHTDTQYF. CDR3 DNA sequence: TGTGCCACCCAGGCTTCACAAGCCCACACAGATACGCAGTATTTT. J is TRBJ2-3 and V is TRBV24-1; no firm D call. The CDR3 spans 15 residues. The V gene's germline CDR1 is KGHDR and CDR2 SFDVKD. Trimming took off 9 bases at V and 2 bases at J, with 17 bases between the two ends.

The genes are TRBV5-5 and TRBJ2-4; 9 bases fit TRBD1. The J segment lost 9 bases and the V segment lost 4 bases, leaving 5 bases of the junction unmatched. From germline, CDR1 is SGHKS and CDR2 YYEKEE (reference sequence). CDR3 length: 13 residues. CDR3 in DNA: TGTGCCAGCAGCCCCGGGACAGGGAGCATTCAGTACTTC. Protein sequence: CASSPGTGSIQYF.